These T cell receptor beta chains were read from a single sample in a study of human T cells and chemical hapten exposure. TCRdb fed the RACE reads into MiXCR, producing one record per CDR3 protein. The table records 350,000 to 450,000 distinct CDR3 sequences, more than 4.5% of them present only once. Sequenced material: whole blood, taken in connection with sensitization to the hapten diphenylcyclopropenone (DPC). The receptors were sampled from a woman between 45 and 60 years old with alopecia areata. Some clones in this sample may be carry-over from other donors' samples. Each CDR3 is given without its conserved first and last residue. The order of the fields is V gene, J gene, CDR3 protein.

v_gene: TRBV11-2; j_gene: TRBJ1-1; CDR3aa: ASSLTGTGGTEAF
v_gene: TRBV6-5; j_gene: TRBJ1-1; CDR3aa: ASSYALRTEAF
v_gene: TRBV12-3/TRBV12-4; j_gene: TRBJ1-2; CDR3aa: ASSFRRTELYGYT
v_gene: TRBV18; j_gene: TRBJ2-2; CDR3aa: ASSSTSPTGELF
v_gene: TRBV3-1; j_gene: TRBJ2-7; CDR3aa: ASSQGVFREQY
v_gene: TRBV7-2; j_gene: TRBJ1-3; CDR3aa: ASSLFGNTIY
v_gene: TRBV5-1; j_gene: TRBJ2-3; CDR3aa: ASKTGGTDTQY
v_gene: TRBV4-2; j_gene: TRBJ2-4; CDR3aa: ASSQETSAPSPIQY
v_gene: TRBV7-9; j_gene: TRBJ2-3; CDR3aa: ASSPQEGVVGTQY
v_gene: TRBV20-1; j_gene: TRBJ1-2; CDR3aa: SARPHPAENYGYT
v_gene: TRBV7-9; j_gene: TRBJ2-2; CDR3aa: ASRSRGNTGELF
v_gene: TRBV20-1; j_gene: TRBJ1-1; CDR3aa: SPGGGLSTEAF
v_gene: TRBV28; j_gene: TRBJ2-1; CDR3aa: ASRPEPGPHTLQNEQF
v_gene: TRBV2; j_gene: TRBJ2-3; CDR3aa: ASSGTGAVTDTQY
v_gene: TRBV27; j_gene: TRBJ1-6; CDR3aa: ASSLQGGSSPLH
v_gene: TRBV5-1; j_gene: TRBJ2-5; CDR3aa: ASSTRQETQY
v_gene: TRBV4-1; j_gene: TRBJ1-5; CDR3aa: ASSQDRGNQPQH
v_gene: TRBV14; j_gene: TRBJ1-2; CDR3aa: ASSQDWSYGYT
v_gene: TRBV5-1; j_gene: TRBJ1-4; CDR3aa: ASSSQSLDGAPNEKLF
v_gene: TRBV6-6; j_gene: TRBJ1-5; CDR3aa: ASTQSAGGNQPQH